Listed here are 15 T cell receptor beta chains from one sample, sequenced in a study of patients and donors after allogeneic stem cell transplantation. TCRdb re-analysed the RT-PCR reads in MiXCR, keeping a single row per CDR3 protein. The sample holds about a million distinct CDR3 sequences, about 20% seen once. Sequenced input: blood, either unsorted or a sorted T cell fraction (not recorded which). All receptors derive from a human donor who was either an allogeneic HSCT recipient or a stem cell or donor lymphocyte infusion donor (not recorded which). It is not recorded whose cells these are; they may come from a transplant donor.

This clonotype was detected only a few times. The chain uses TRBV29-1 and TRBJ1-1, with TRBD1 as a possible D gene (6 bases). The V gene's germline CDR1 is SQVTM and CDR2 ANQGSEA. This CDR3 region has 12 residues. V dropped 4 bases and J dropped 7 bases, with 13 bases sitting between them. CDR3 in DNA: TGCAGCGTTGTAACAGGGACCCTTGAAGCTTTCTTT. Protein sequence: CSVVTGTLEAFF.

Many counts were recorded for this clonotype. The rearrangement uses TRBV12-3 or TRBV12-4 and TRBJ2-2; D perhaps matches TRBD1 (6 bases). Trimming took off 7 bases at V and 3 bases at J, with 12 bases between the two ends. CDR3 size: 14 residues. The CDR3 nucleotides are TGTGCCAGCACACAGGGAAGAGACACCGGGGAGCTGTTTTTT. Amino acid sequence: CASTQGRDTGELFF.

This clonotype was found a few times. This chain joins TRBV30 and TRBJ2-1, with D unclear. The CDR3 contains 13 residues. V was trimmed by 0 bases and J by 9 bases, leaving 12 bases between them. Germline V gene data show CDR1 as GTSNPN and CDR2 as SVGIG (reference sequence). The CDR3 protein is CAWSVMRPSEQFF. DNA for the CDR3: TGTGCCTGGAGTGTAATGAGGCCCAGTGAGCAGTTCTTC. The variable domain in full, completed from reference TRBV30 and TRBJ2-1, reads SQTIHQWPATLVQPVGSPLSLECTVEGTSNPNLYWYRQAAGRGLQLLFYSVGIGQISSEVPQNLSASRPQDRQFILSSKKLLLSDSGFYLCAWSVMRPSEQFFGPGTRLTVL.

This clonotype was counted only a few times. The genes are TRBV12-3 or TRBV12-4 and TRBJ2-1, with TRBD2 identical over 10 bases. CDR3 length: 15 amino acids. Trimming removed 5 bases from V and 6 bases from J; junction bases left unmatched: 7. The CDR3 bases are TGTGCCAGCAGTCCACAGCGGGGGGGTTTCAATGAGCAGTTCTTC. Translation gives CASSPQRGGFNEQFF.

J is TRBJ2-3 and V is TRBV24-1; unclear D gene. The germline gives CDR1 KGHDR, CDR2 SFDVKD. Trimming cost V 4 bases and J 3 bases, with 13 bases left between them. The CDR3 consists of 15 residues. CDR3 protein: CATSEPKGQTDTQYF. CDR3 nucleotide sequence: TGTGCCACCAGTGAACCTAAAGGGCAGACAGATACGCAGTATTTT.

This clonotype was detected a few times. The V and J genes are TRBV20-1 and TRBJ1-1, with 8 bases aligning to TRBD1. CDR1 and CDR2 (germline): DFQATT, SNEGSKA (reference sequence). V lost 0 bases to trimming and J lost 0 bases; unmatched junction nucleotides: 9. The CDR3 sequence is 17 residues long. The CDR3 protein is CSARDPTGVTMNTEAFF. The CDR3 DNA sequence: TGCAGTGCTAGAGACCCGACAGGGGTCACCATGAACACTGAAGCTTTCTTT.

The sample holds many counts of this clonotype. The chain joins TRBV20-1 to TRBJ2-7, with TRBD2 identical over 14 bases. CDR1 is DFQATT and CDR2 is SNEGSKA in the germline V gene (reference sequence). The V and J ends lost 4 bases and 7 bases, in that order; junction bases with no gene match: 3. The CDR3 is 13 residues long. The CDR3 reads CSATGLAGAEQYF. In DNA, the CDR3 is TGCAGTGCTACGGGACTAGCGGGAGCGGAGCAGTACTTC.

This clonotype occurred a few times. V is TRBV12-3 or TRBV12-4 and J is TRBJ2-7, with D perhaps TRBD2 (6 bases). Trimming took off 3 bases at V and 7 bases at J, with 19 bases between the two ends. CDR3 length equals 15 residues. The CDR3 is CASSLWGTGQTEQYF. In DNA, the CDR3 is TGTGCCAGCAGTTTGTGGGGGACTGGGCAAACGGAGCAGTACTTC.

This clonotype was detected many times. The chain uses TRBV11-2 and TRBJ1-3, with no clear D. From germline, CDR1 is SGHAT and CDR2 FQNNGV. Trimming pared 5 bases from V and 9 bases from J, leaving 5 bases between. The length of the CDR3 is 10 residues. For the CDR3, the DNA is TGTGCCAGCAGCGGAGGCACCATATATTTT. Translating it yields CASSGGTIYF.

The DNA for the CDR3 is TGTGCCAGCAGTGTTGCAGGAGCGGCCCCCTTCGAGCAGTACTTC. The encoded protein is CASSVAGAAPFEQYF. V is TRBV2 and J is TRBJ2-7; D perhaps matches TRBD2 (5 bases). Germline V gene data show CDR1 as SNHLY and CDR2 as FYNNEI. CDR3 length: 15 residues. V was cut by 4 bases and J by 6 bases, with 19 bases left in between.

This clonotype was recorded a few times. The chain is built from TRBV29-1 and TRBJ2-1, with TRBD2 matching over 11 bases. From germline, CDR1 is SQVTM and CDR2 ANQGSEA. V trimming: 6 bases; J trimming: 15 bases; junction bases outside the gene matches: 4. This CDR3 contains 10 residues. For the CDR3, the DNA is TGCAGCGTCACTAGCGGGAGCGTGTTCTTC. Translation gives CSVTSGSVFF.

This clonotype was counted many times. The V and J genes are TRBV5-1 and TRBJ2-1; TRBD1 might be the D (6 bases). Trimming took 3 bases from V and 9 from J, leaving 19 bases between them. CDR1 SGHRS and CDR2 YFSETQ come from the germline V gene. The CDR3 consists of 15 residues. The CDR3 is CASSWSRGVEGEQFF. As DNA, the CDR3 is TGCGCCAGCAGCTGGTCCAGGGGTGTGGAAGGTGAGCAGTTCTTC.

This clonotype was recorded a few times. The V gene is TRBV25-1, the J gene TRBJ2-2, with a weak D call TRBD2 (5 bases). Trimming removed 2 bases at V and 7 bases at J, with 8 bases between. Germline loops: CDR1 MGHDK, CDR2 SYGVNS. The CDR3 length is 13 residues. The CDR3 protein is CASSEPGIGELFF. CDR3 DNA sequence: TGTGCCAGCAGTGAACCGGGAATCGGGGAGCTGTTTTTT.

The chain carries TRBV20-1 and TRBJ2-3; 8 nucleotides line up with TRBD2. J gave up 5 bases and V 6 bases, and 16 bases lay outside the gene matches. The CDR3 totals 16 residues. The germline CDR1 and CDR2 sequences are DFQATT and SNEGSKA (reference sequence). CDR3 nucleotide sequence: TGCAGTGCCCTAGGGCTCACGGGGGGGCTGGGAGATACGCAGTATTTT. This encodes CSALGLTGGLGDTQYF.

This chain's CDR3 is CSVAGGLAGSSYEQYF. CDR3 coding DNA: TGCAGCGTTGCTGGGGGACTAGCGGGGAGCTCCTACGAGCAGTACTTC. The rearrangement links TRBV29-1 to TRBJ2-7; 13 nucleotides agree with TRBD2. The CDR3 totals 16 residues. Germline CDR1 SQVTM, CDR2 ANQGSEA. Germline trimming cut 4 bases from V and 0 bases from J; bases unmatched to any gene: 6.